Following are 10 T cell receptor beta chains from one sample sequenced in a study of blood T cell repertoires in COVID-19. The repertoire was sequenced with immunoSEQ multiplex PCR; TCRdb's copy has only in-frame clones and lacks some. The data contain 310,000 or so clones, 75% to 90% of them seen just once; the ten biggest clones take up 2.2%. The specimen sequenced was peripheral blood. Source of these receptors: a woman aged 50 to 60 who had recovered from COVID-19.

In this sample, this clone turned up once. This sequence joins TRBV7-2 and TRBJ2-5; D is ambiguous. The V gene lost 0 bases and the J gene lost 7 bases, with 6 bases spanning the gap. There are 12 residues in the CDR3. Germline V lookup: CDR1 SGHTA, CDR2 FQGNSA. CDR3 DNA sequence: TGTGCCAGCAGCTTAGCCGTCGGGACCCAGTACTTC. This encodes CASSLAVGTQYF.

This chain joins TRBV7-2 and TRBJ2-7; D is ambiguous. The germline V gene has CDR1 SGHTA and CDR2 FQGNSA. The CDR3 consists of 14 residues. The V end was cut by 1 base, the J end by 5 bases, with 12 bases between. The CDR3 protein is CASSLGSGSDEQYF. The CDR3 DNA is TGTGCCAGCAGCTTAGGGTCAGGTTCGGACGAGCAGTACTTC.

The V call is TRBV18, the J call TRBJ1-2; 8 bases align to TRBD1. The J segment lost 6 bases and the V segment lost 6 bases, leaving 6 bases of the junction unmatched. CDR1 is KGHSH and CDR2 is LQKENI in the germline V gene. The length of the CDR3 is 13 residues. The CDR3 here is CASSTRQGNGYTF. CDR3 sequence (DNA): TGTGCCAGCTCGACTAGACAGGGGAATGGCTACACCTTC.

Written as DNA, the CDR3 is TGTGCCATCTCGGGAGGTGGCAATCAGCCCCAGCATTTT. Translation gives CAISGGGNQPQHF. This sequence joins TRBV24-1 and TRBJ1-5; no firm D call. V lost 11 bases and J 2 bases, leaving 12 bases between the germline ends. This CDR3 has 13 amino acids. Per germline, CDR1 KGHDR and CDR2 SFDVKD.

The CDR3 nucleotides read TGCGCCAGCAGCCAAGGTACAGATAATTCACCCCTCCACTTT. It encodes CASSQGTDNSPLHF. The chain carries TRBV4-3 and TRBJ1-6; D not resolved. This CDR3 is 14 amino acids long. With 1 base removed from V and 5 bases from J, the gap between germline ends came to 6 bases. Germline CDR1 LGHNA, CDR2 YSLEER.

Only a few counts were recorded for this clone. The chain combines TRBV2 with TRBJ2-1; 10 bases are a match to TRBD2. Germline V gene data show CDR1 as SNHLY and CDR2 as FYNNEI. Trimming cost V 10 bases and J 2 bases; bases outside gene matches: 8. This CDR3 spans 15 amino acids. For the CDR3, the DNA is TGTGCCATCCTATTAGCGGGGGGAACCTACAATGAGCAGTTCTTC. Its protein is CAILLAGGTYNEQFF.

The gene calls are TRBV27 and TRBJ1-1, with TRBD1 as a possible D gene (5 bases). CDR3 size: 15 residues. V was shortened by 0 bases and J by 5 bases, with 13 bases between the two germline ends. Germline assignment: CDR1 MNHEY and CDR2 SMNVEV (reference sequence). Written as DNA, the CDR3 is TGTGCCAGCAGTTTATCGCGGGTGCGGGGGACTGAAGCTTTCTTT. It is translated as CASSLSRVRGTEAFF.

This chain joins TRBV6-8 and TRBJ2-3; 7 positions match TRBD1. CDR1 is MNHGY and CDR2 is SAAAGT in the germline V gene. The CDR3 is 18 residues long. V gave up 7 bases and J gave up 2 bases; unmatched junction bases: 18. DNA of the CDR3: TGTGCCAGCACCCCACAAAGATTACCGGGACAGAACACAGATACGCAGTATTTT. It specifies CASTPQRLPGQNTDTQYF.

This clone was detected only once. V is TRBV11-2 and J is TRBJ2-5, with 12 bases identical to TRBD2. V lost 2 bases to trimming and J lost 3 bases; unmatched junction nucleotides: 7. Per germline, CDR1 SGHAT and CDR2 FQNNGV. The CDR3 sequence is 17 residues long. The CDR3 loop reads CASSLIATSGGEETQYF. The CDR3 DNA is TGTGCCAGCAGCTTAATAGCGACTAGCGGGGGAGAAGAGACCCAGTACTTC.

The rearrangement joins TRBV28 to TRBJ1-1; D unclear. V lost 6 bases, J lost 11 bases, and 16 bases lay in between. CDR3 length: 12 amino acids. Germline values: CDR1 MDHEN, CDR2 SYDVKM. DNA of the CDR3: TGTGCCAGCAGCCTCCTGATGTCGGGGGCTTTCTTT. Amino acids: CASSLLMSGAFF.